Included here is one T cell receptor beta chain sequence, with context. This sample is drawn from a study of blood T cell repertoires in COVID-19. Overall study context: COVID-19 samples, acute and convalescent, were from the United States, Italy and Spain.

The CDR3 is 18 amino acids. V gave up 1 base and J gave up 0 bases; unmatched junction bases: 6. Germline V gene data show CDR1 as SQVTM and CDR2 as ANQGSEA. In the authors' workflow: By means of reference gene primer amplification, nucleated cell counts were estimated. Clones were read by immunoSEQ multiplex PCR, and TCRdb kept only the in-frame ones, dropping some. V and J calls and clone size are those listed in that table; D and trimming were worked out from the DNA. The table includes 140,000 to 150,000 clones, around 89% detected once. The source material was peripheral blood. This chain connects TRBV29-1 to TRBJ2-1; 13 bases are shared with TRBD2. This TCR was recovered from a young man with COVID-19, enrolled during active disease. The CDR3, as DNA: TGCAGCGTTGAAGGGACTAGCGGGAGCCTCAGCTCCTACAATGAGCAGTTCTTC. Amino acids: CSVEGTSGSLSSYNEQFF.